What follows are 32 T cell receptor beta chains derived from one specimen sequenced in a study of human T cells and chemical hapten exposure. Time point meaning: patch test 2, 6 weeks after DPC sensitization. Treatment specified: therapeutic diphenylcyclopropenone sensitization with weekly scalp DPC. A single record per CDR3 protein comes from TCRdb applying MiXCR to the RACE reads. The sample shows roughly 380,000 distinct CDR3 sequences, around 6% of them seen only once. Sequencing used whole blood, obtained in connection with sensitization to the hapten diphenylcyclopropenone (DPC). All receptors come from a young woman with alopecia areata. Some clones in this sample may be carry-over from other donors' samples.

V is TRBV6-2 or TRBV6-3 and J is TRBJ2-5, with TRBD2 matching 14 bases. The CDR3 totals 18 residues. The V segment lost 5 bases and the J segment 5 bases; nucleotides outside the gene matches: 13. The germline gives CDR1 MNHEY, CDR2 SVGEGT. The CDR3 DNA follows: TGTGCCAGCAGTCCCTTTCGACTAGCGGGGGGGCCCGGTGAGACCCAGTACTTC. As protein: CASSPFRLAGGPGETQYF.

Only a few counts were recorded for this clonotype. The chain has TRBV20-1 and TRBJ2-7; D is perhaps TRBD2 (6 bases). V was clipped by 1 base and J by 5 bases, with 21 bases between them. Germline CDR1 reads DFQATT; CDR2 reads SNEGSKA (reference sequence). The CDR3 runs to 16 residues. The CDR3: CSARVPRASETNEQYF. The CDR3 bases are TGCAGTGCTAGAGTCCCACGGGCTAGCGAAACAAACGAGCAGTACTTC.

The sample holds many counts of this clonotype. The chain joins TRBV7-2 to TRBJ2-3, with TRBD2 identical over 10 bases. Germline assignment: CDR1 SGHTA and CDR2 FQGNSA. This CDR3 spans 14 amino acids. V was clipped by 5 bases and J by 4 bases; unmatched bases: 3. The CDR3 here is CASSPSGGPDTQYF. CDR3 in DNA: TGTGCCAGCAGCCCTAGCGGGGGTCCAGATACGCAGTATTTT. The variable domain in full, completed from reference TRBV7-2 and TRBJ2-3, reads GAGVSQSPSNKVTEKGKDVELRCDPISGHTALYWYRQSLGQGLEFLIYFQGNSAPDKSGLPSDRFSAERTGGSVSTLTIQRTQQEDSAVYLCASSPSGGPDTQYFGPGTRLTVL.

This clonotype turned up a few times. The chain joins TRBV6-5 to TRBJ1-5; 7 nucleotides match TRBD1. The ends lost 5 bases at V and 5 bases at J; junction bases unmatched: 6. Germline CDR1 reads MNHEY; CDR2 reads SVGAGI. This CDR3 is built from 14 residues. CDR3 sequence reads: CASSHFQGDQPQHF. CDR3 nucleotide sequence: TGTGCCAGCAGTCATTTCCAGGGGGATCAGCCCCAGCATTTT.

V and J are TRBV18 and TRBJ2-3; 8 bases match TRBD1. The CDR3 spans 15 residues. Unmatched junction bases numbered 5, after V lost 1 base and J lost 5 bases. From germline, CDR1 is KGHSH and CDR2 LQKENI. CDR3 loop: CASSPRGQGGDTQYF. The CDR3 nucleotides read TGTGCCAGCTCACCACGAGGACAGGGCGGAGATACGCAGTATTTT. Full variable domain (outside the CDR3, taken from reference TRBV18 and TRBJ2-3): NAGVMQNPRHLVRRRGQEARLRCSPMKGHSHVYWYRQLPEEGLKFMVYLQKENIIDESGMPKERFSAEFPKEGPSILRIQQVVRGDSAAYFCASSPRGQGGDTQYFGPGTRLTVL.

This clonotype has at least ten counts. The V gene is TRBV6-2 or TRBV6-3, the J gene TRBJ1-1; D remains unclear. The V and J ends lost 7 bases and 0 bases respectively, with 12 bases between them. This CDR3 comprises 14 residues. Per germline, CDR1 MNHEY and CDR2 SVGEGT. The CDR3 spells CASNMQQLNTEAFF. The CDR3 DNA follows: TGTGCCAGCAACATGCAGCAACTGAACACTGAAGCTTTCTTT.

This clonotype occurred many times. This rearrangement joins TRBV2 to TRBJ2-7; TRBD1 or TRBD2 may be the D gene (5 bases each). Trimming took off 8 bases at V and 1 base at J, with 6 bases between the two ends. CDR3 size: 11 residues. Germline loops: CDR1 SNHLY, CDR2 FYNNEI. CDR3 DNA sequence: TGTGCCAGCGGGGGTTCCTACGAGCAGTACTTC. Its translation is CASGGSYEQYF.

This clonotype was recorded at least ten times. The V gene is TRBV10-3, the J gene TRBJ1-3; D is uncertain. The V and J ends lost 8 bases and 2 bases respectively, with 13 bases between them. Germline V gene data show CDR1 as ENHRY and CDR2 as SYGVKD. The CDR3 runs to 14 residues. As DNA, the CDR3 is TGTGCCATCCGCGGTGACGCCGCTGGAAACACCATATATTTT. It encodes CAIRGDAAGNTIYF.

This clonotype has a count of ten or more. The CDR3 coding sequence is TGCAGTGCTAGTGCGGGGGGTTCGAGTTACGAGCAGTACTTC. Amino acids: CSASAGGSSYEQYF. This chain connects TRBV20-1 to TRBJ2-7; 8 nucleotides agree with TRBD2. The germline gives CDR1 DFQATT, CDR2 SNEGSKA (reference sequence). The CDR3 has 14 amino acids. V lost 3 bases to trimming and J lost 4 bases; unmatched junction nucleotides: 8.

In this sample, this clonotype turned up many times. This rearrangement joins TRBV3-1 to TRBJ2-1; D gene unclear. Trimming cost V 1 base and J 7 bases, with 11 bases left between them. The germline V gene encodes CDR1 LGHDT and CDR2 YNNKEL (reference sequence). The CDR3 totals 14 residues. The CDR3 DNA reads as TGTGCCAGCAGCCAAGGAGCCGTACGTAATGAGCAGTTCTTC. Translated: CASSQGAVRNEQFF.

This clonotype has ten or more counts. V and J are TRBV19 and TRBJ1-4, with D perhaps TRBD1 (5 bases). CDR1 is LNHDA and CDR2 is SQIVND in the germline V gene (reference sequence). With 9 bases removed from V and 8 bases from J, the gap between germline ends came to 13 bases. The CDR3 is 12 amino acids. The CDR3 reads CASRGGWEKLFF. The CDR3, as DNA: TGTGCCAGCCGCGGGGGTTGGGAAAAACTGTTTTTT.

This clonotype was seen a handful of times. The CDR3 DNA reads as TGTGCCAGCATTGGAGGGAGTGAGACCCAGTACTTC. Encoded protein: CASIGGSETQYF. The V and J genes are TRBV28 and TRBJ2-5; a weak D match, TRBD2 (6 bases). CDR3 length: 12 residues. Trimming took 7 bases from V and 5 from J, leaving 11 bases between them. CDR1 and CDR2 (germline): MDHEN, SYDVKM.

This clonotype was seen many times. The genes are TRBV29-1 and TRBJ1-1, with D possibly matching TRBD1 (5 bases). V gave up 2 bases and J gave up 6 bases, with 10 bases separating them. Germline CDR1 reads SQVTM; CDR2 reads ANQGSEA. CDR3 length: 12 amino acids. CDR3 coding DNA: TGCAGCGTTGAACAGGGCTTTGCTGAAGCTTTCTTT. Protein product: CSVEQGFAEAFF.

This clonotype was seen ten or more times. The rearrangement uses TRBV28 and TRBJ1-4; TRBD1 aligns across 8 bases. The trim removed 10 bases at V and 0 bases at J, leaving 1 base unmatched. The CDR3 spans 13 residues. Germline V gives CDR1 MDHEN, CDR2 SYDVKM. CDR3 protein: CAIQGATNEKLFF. CDR3 DNA: TGTGCCATACAGGGGGCAACTAATGAAAAACTGTTTTTT. The variable domain in full, with the rest retrieved from reference TRBV28 and TRBJ1-4, is DVKVTQSSRYLVKRTGEKVFLECVQDMDHENMFWYRQDPGLGLRLIYFSYDVKMKEKGDIPEGYSVSREKKERFSLILESASTNQTSMYLCAIQGATNEKLFFGSGTQLSVL.

This clonotype was seen at least ten times. V usage is TRBV6-5 and J usage is TRBJ2-7; D possibly corresponds to TRBD1 (5 bases). The CDR3 has 17 amino acids. Germline V gene data show CDR1 as MNHEY and CDR2 as SVGAGI. Trimming removed 3 bases from V and 4 bases from J, with 22 bases in between. The CDR3: CASSYGVGPGPSYEQYF. As DNA, the CDR3 is TGTGCCAGCAGTTATGGCGTAGGTCCAGGGCCTTCGTACGAGCAGTACTTC.

There are many counts of this clonotype. The chain joins TRBV20-1 to TRBJ1-1; D is unclear. CDR1 and CDR2 from the germline V gene are DFQATT and SNEGSKA (reference sequence). V dropped 0 bases and J dropped 0 bases, with 8 bases sitting between them. This CDR3 has 14 residues. CDR3 protein: CSARDLRMNTEAFF. The CDR3 nucleotides are TGCAGTGCTAGAGATCTCCGAATGAACACTGAAGCTTTCTTT.

This clonotype was seen a handful of times. The chain has TRBV19 and TRBJ2-1, with 8 positions matching TRBD2. Germline lookup yields CDR1 LNHDA and CDR2 SQIVND (reference sequence). The V and J ends lost 3 bases and 9 bases, in that order; junction bases with no gene match: 13. This CDR3 spans 16 amino acids. The CDR3 protein is CASSIKRGPDPPEQFF. Here the CDR3 DNA reads TGTGCCAGTAGTATTAAGCGGGGGCCGGACCCACCTGAGCAGTTCTTC.

This clonotype was observed many times. The rearrangement links TRBV9 to TRBJ1-4; perhaps TRBD1 as D (5 bases). This CDR3 spans 15 amino acids. V lost 3 bases to trimming and J lost 4 bases, with 13 bases between them. Per germline, CDR1 SGDLS and CDR2 YYNGEE. CDR3 sequence (DNA): TGTGCCAGCAGCGCCCAGACAGCTATTAATGAAAAACTGTTTTTT. Amino acids: CASSAQTAINEKLFF.

In its sample, this clonotype was seen many times. This chain uses TRBV6-2 or TRBV6-3 with TRBJ2-1; 9 nucleotides agree with TRBD2. The CDR3 loop spans 17 amino acids. Trimming took 0 bases from V and 3 from J; bases not matched to a gene: 6. CDR1 and CDR2 (germline): MNHEY, SVGEGT. CDR3 amino acids: CASSYSAPSGVYNEQFF. As DNA, the CDR3 is TGTGCCAGCAGTTACTCGGCCCCTAGCGGGGTCTACAATGAGCAGTTCTTC.

This chain connects TRBV15 to TRBJ1-6; 7 nucleotides align to TRBD1. The germline gives CDR1 LNHNV, CDR2 YYDKDF (reference sequence). The CDR3 is made up of 13 amino acids. After removal of 3 bases from V and 10 bases from J, the junction contained 3 bases not matched to a gene. CDR3 amino acids: CATSREGASPLHF. The CDR3 DNA is TGTGCCACCAGCAGGGAGGGGGCCTCACCCCTCCACTTT. Filled out from reference TRBV15 and TRBJ1-6, the complete variable domain reads DAMVIQNPRYQVTQFGKPVTLSCSQTLNHNVMYWYQQKSSQAPKLLFHYYDKDFNNEADTPDNFQSRRPNTSFCFLDIRSPGLGDTAMYLCATSREGASPLHFGNGTRLTVT.

A word on this clonotype: A read error may explain this, as a much larger clone is one base away. The V gene is TRBV14, the J gene TRBJ2-6, with D perhaps TRBD2 (5 bases). The CDR3 has 13 amino acids. Germline CDR1 reads SGHDN; CDR2 reads FVKESK. CDR3 in DNA: TGTGCCAGCAGGGACTCTGGGTCCAACGTCCTGACTTTC. Translating gives CASRDSGSNVLTF.

This clonotype has more than one count but fewer than ten. V is TRBV11-2 and J is TRBJ2-3; 7 bases match TRBD2. CDR3 length: 18 residues. J gave up 2 bases and V 5 bases, and 16 bases lay outside the gene matches. Germline V gene lookup returns CDR1 SGHAT and CDR2 FQNNGV. In DNA, the CDR3 is TGTGCCAGCAGCCCCCAGGCGGGGACGGGGGGAGACACAGATACGCAGTATTTT. It is translated as CASSPQAGTGGDTDTQYF. Filled out from reference TRBV11-2 and TRBJ2-3, the complete variable domain reads EAGVAQSPRYKIIEKRQSVAFWCNPISGHATLYWYQQILGQGPKLLIQFQNNGVVDDSQLPKDRFSAERLKGVDSTLKIQPAKLEDSAVYLCASSPQAGTGGDTDTQYFGPGTRLTVL.

V is TRBV18 and J is TRBJ2-4; 10 nucleotides match TRBD1. The CDR3 consists of 18 residues. The V segment lost 5 bases and the J segment 5 bases; nucleotides outside the gene matches: 15. Germline CDR1 reads KGHSH; CDR2 reads LQKENI. CDR3 sequence reads: CASSTLAGTGVHENIQYF. In DNA form, the CDR3 reads TGTGCCAGCTCAACGTTAGCCGGGACAGGGGTCCATGAAAACATTCAGTACTTC.

This clonotype was seen a few times. The chain uses TRBV24-1 and TRBJ1-2; possible D gene TRBD1, 5 bases. Germline V gene sequence: CDR1 KGHDR, CDR2 SFDVKD. This CDR3 comprises 13 residues. V lost 7 bases, J lost 4 bases, and 12 bases lay in between. CDR3 nucleotide sequence: TGTGCCACCAGCAGGGTCTCTATCTATGGCTACACCTTC. The encoded protein is CATSRVSIYGYTF.

A few counts support this clonotype. The chain has TRBV7-2 and TRBJ2-5; 7 nucleotides line up with TRBD2. The CDR3 totals 13 residues. Germline loops: CDR1 SGHTA, CDR2 FQGNSA. J lost 5 bases, V lost 2 bases, and 2 bases had no gene match. CDR3 sequence (DNA): TGTGCCAGCAGCTTATACGGGGGGGAGACCCAGTACTTC. Translating gives CASSLYGGETQYF.

This clonotype was recorded at least ten times. V usage is TRBV25-1 and J usage is TRBJ2-3, with TRBD1 matching 7 bases. The junction had 10 bases not matched to a gene; V was cut back by 2 bases and J by 2 bases. CDR3 length: 17 amino acids. Per the germline V gene, CDR1 is MGHDK and CDR2 is SYGVNS. The CDR3 region is CASSEGDRPLNTDTQYF. CDR3 sequence (DNA): TGTGCCAGCAGTGAAGGGGACAGACCTTTGAACACAGATACGCAGTATTTT.

This clonotype was counted ten times or more. The chain joins TRBV12-3 or TRBV12-4 to TRBJ1-2; 8 bases line up with TRBD1. V shed 1 base and J 4 bases; nucleotides not matched to a gene: 5. This CDR3 is 15 amino acids long. The CDR3 DNA reads TGTGCCAGCAGTTTAGAATCCGGACAGGGCTATGGCTACACCTTC. Translated, it gives CASSLESGQGYGYTF.

On this clonotype itself: One base away lies a much larger clone, so this may be a sequencing read error. V is TRBV6-2 or TRBV6-3 and J is TRBJ1-1; no firm D call. V gave up 2 bases and J gave up 3 bases, with 16 bases separating them. This CDR3 is 16 amino acids long. Germline V gives CDR1 MNHEY, CDR2 SVGEGT. This chain's CDR3 is CASSYVRAHGYTEAFF. The DNA for the CDR3 is TGTGCCAGCAGTTACGTCCGAGCACATGGTTACACTGAAGCTTTCTTT.

In this sample, this clonotype turned up a few times. The chain couples TRBV20-1 to TRBJ2-7; D remains unclear. V was shortened by 6 bases and J by 4 bases, with 16 bases between the two germline ends. The CDR3 has 13 amino acids. Germline V gives CDR1 DFQATT, CDR2 SNEGSKA (reference sequence). The CDR3 spells CSALPKEPYEQYF. The CDR3 coding sequence is TGCAGTGCCCTACCCAAAGAGCCGTACGAGCAGTACTTC.

This clonotype appeared many times. The chain has TRBV3-1 and TRBJ1-5; a weak D match, TRBD1 (5 bases). V lost 4 bases and J 5 bases, leaving 9 bases between the germline ends. Germline V gives CDR1 LGHDT, CDR2 YNNKEL (reference sequence). The CDR3 is 13 amino acids. CDR3 DNA sequence: TGTGCCAGCAGCCGGGACTCATATCAGCCCCAGCATTTT. Translated: CASSRDSYQPQHF.

Many counts were recorded for this clonotype. The J gene is TRBJ1-1, the V gene TRBV4-3, with TRBD1 as a possible D gene (5 bases). The germline gives CDR1 LGHNA, CDR2 YSLEER. The CDR3 contains 16 residues. The germline V and J ends were trimmed by 3 bases and 1 base, with 15 bases remaining between them. The CDR3 sequence: CASSHPVDRGNTEAFF. The CDR3 DNA reads TGCGCCAGCAGCCACCCAGTCGACAGAGGGAACACTGAAGCTTTCTTT.

In this sample, this clonotype turned up many times. This rearrangement joins TRBV12-3 or TRBV12-4 to TRBJ1-1; D call uncertain. V gave up 2 bases and J gave up 1 base, with 8 bases separating them. The length of the CDR3 is 14 residues. The chain's CDR3 is CASSLRLENTEAFF. The CDR3 DNA is TGTGCCAGCAGTTTAAGGCTGGAGAACACTGAAGCTTTCTTT.